A selection of T cell receptor beta chains follows, all from one sample in a study of beta chain features in type 1 diabetes. The protocol was immunoSEQ multiplex PCR, while the TCRdb copy is restricted to in-frame clones and leaves out a portion. The profile shows roughly 41,000 clones, around half of them singletons. The specimen sequenced was central memory CD4+ T cells from blood. These receptor sequences come from a woman between 18 and 29 years old in good health. CDR3s include the opening cysteine and the closing phenylalanine or tryptophan. D genes are given only for firm matches. Some rows have no size entry. The others give once, few or many, or a class for an expanded clone.

size	V	D	J	DNA	CDR3
.	TRBV4-1	TRBD1	TRBJ1-3	TGCGCCAGCAGCCAACCGACAGGGGAAAACACCATATATTTT	CASSQPTGENTIYF
few	TRBV7-7	TRBD2	TRBJ2-2	TGTGCCAGCAGCCAGGGACTAGGATCCACCGGGGAGCTGTTTTTT	CASSQGLGSTGELFF
.	TRBV30	TRBD1	TRBJ1-5	TGTGCCACCGGGGGACAGGGCCGTGGGCCCCAGCATTTT	CATGGQGRGPQHF
few	TRBV5-1	TRBD2	TRBJ2-1	TGCGCCAACCTTTCCGGGACTAGCGGGAAGGGGCAGTTCTTC	CANLSGTSGKGQFF
.	TRBV11-1	.	TRBJ2-7	TGTGCCAGCAGCTCCCGGAGCTCCTACGAGCAGTACTTC	CASSSRSSYEQYF
.	TRBV28	TRBD2	TRBJ2-7	TGTGCCAGCAGTCCCCCCAATCGGGCGGGGGGGACCTACGAGCAGTACTTC	CASSPPNRAGGTYEQYF
.	TRBV29-1	.	TRBJ2-7	TGCAGCGTTGAAGATCAGGGTGCAAAGGGCGTCTACGAGCAGTACTTC	CSVEDQGAKGVYEQYF
few	TRBV9	TRBD1	TRBJ2-7	TGTGCCAGCAGCGTAGGCGAGAGGGGGCACGAGCAGTACTTC	CASSVGERGHEQYF
.	TRBV2	.	TRBJ1-1	TGTGCCGGAAGAAAAGGGGGAGACACTGAAGCTTTCTTT	CAGRKGGDTEAFF
.	TRBV5-4	.	TRBJ1-1	TGTGCCAGCAGCGCCTCTGCCTCTTGGTCCGACAGTGAAGCTTTCTTT	CASSASASWSDSEAFF
.	TRBV27	.	TRBJ2-7	TGTGCCAGCAGAAAAGCGCCGGGGGACTCCTACGAGCAGTACTTC	CASRKAPGDSYEQYF
once	TRBV6-5	.	TRBJ2-1	TGTGCCAGCAGCAAAATACAGGAAAACAATGAGCAGTTCTTC	CASSKIQENNEQFF
.	TRBV4-1	TRBD2	TRBJ2-7	TGCGCCAGCAGCCAAGATCCGGGGAGGGTGGTAGCGGGGGAATTCTACGAGCAGTACTTC	CASSQDPGRVVAGEFYEQYF
.	TRBV5-1	TRBD1	TRBJ2-3	TGCGCCAGCAGCTTACAGGGGGCCAGCACAGATACGCAGTATTTT	CASSLQGASTDTQYF
.	TRBV5-8	.	TRBJ1-2	TGTGCCAGCAGCGGGGGAGGGGACTATGGCTACACCTTC	CASSGGGDYGYTF
few	TRBV9	TRBD2	TRBJ2-3	TGTGCCAGCACCGCGACTAGCGGTTACACAGATACGCAGTACTTT	CASTATSGYTDTQYF
few	TRBV7-3	.	TRBJ1-5	TGTGCCAGCAGCCAAGGGGCTGGTCAGCCCCAGCATTTT	CASSQGAGQPQHF
.	TRBV29-1	.	TRBJ2-7	TGCAGCGCCGGACCCGGGGCGGGAGAGCAGTACTTC	CSAGPGAGEQYF
few	TRBV5-1	TRBD1	TRBJ1-2	TGCGCCAGCAGCTTGTCCGGGACAGGCGAGGGCTACACCTTC	CASSLSGTGEGYTF
.	TRBV19	TRBD2	TRBJ2-3	TGTGCCAGTAGTATCGGGACTAGCCCAGATACGCAGTATTTT	CASSIGTSPDTQYF
medium-sized	TRBV25-1	.	TRBJ2-3	TGTGCCAGCGGAATCCAGGCAGATACGCAGTATTTT	CASGIQADTQYF
.	TRBV5-1	.	TRBJ2-5	TGCGCCAGCAGCTTGGGAGACTTCCAAGAGACCCAGTACTTC	CASSLGDFQETQYF
.	TRBV6-4	.	TRBJ2-5	TGTGCCAGCAGCCCACAAGAGACCCAGTACTTC	CASSPQETQYF
.	TRBV15	.	TRBJ2-1	TGTGCCACCGAGTTAGACGGGAGCGACAATGAGCAGTTCTTC	CATELDGSDNEQFF
few	TRBV2	TRBD1	TRBJ2-7	TGTGCCAGCAGTTCCGGACAGGCACCCACCGAGCAGTACTTC	CASSSGQAPTEQYF
.	TRBV27	.	TRBJ1-1	TGTGCCAGCAGTTCGCCCCGGCAGGGAACCCCGAACACTGAAGCTTTCTTT	CASSSPRQGTPNTEAFF
.	TRBV7-9	.	TRBJ1-4	TGTGCCAGCAGCCCTCTTGATGAAAAACTGTTTTTT	CASSPLDEKLFF
.	TRBV6-1	.	TRBJ2-6	TGTGCCAGCAGTGACAGGGCTGGGGCCAACGTCCTGACTTTC	CASSDRAGANVLTF
.	TRBV2	.	TRBJ1-1	TGTGCCAGCATCTCGGAAGGGGCAGGAGCTTTCTTT	CASISEGAGAFF
.	TRBV19	.	TRBJ2-1	TGTGCCAGTAGTATAGGACATCCTAGCGCGCCTTATAGTGAGCAGTTCTTC	CASSIGHPSAPYSEQFF
.	TRBV5-6	.	TRBJ2-7	TGTGCCAGCAGCCGACAGGCCCGAGAGCAGTACTTC	CASSRQAREQYF
.	TRBV6-5	TRBD2	TRBJ2-5	TGTGCCAGCAGTTACTACGGGACGGGGGGGGAGCAGCACTTC	CASSYYGTGGEQHF
.	TRBV28	.	TRBJ2-1	TGTGCCAGCAGAGACTTACTAGTGGCTGAGCAGTTCTTC	CASRDLLVAEQFF
few	TRBV6-1	.	TRBJ1-1	TGTGCCAGCGGTCAGGGGAGCGTCACTGAAGCTTTCTTT	CASGQGSVTEAFF
few	TRBV10-3	.	TRBJ2-1	TGTGCCATCAGTGAGCCAAACCTTAGCCCGTTCTTC	CAISEPNLSPFF